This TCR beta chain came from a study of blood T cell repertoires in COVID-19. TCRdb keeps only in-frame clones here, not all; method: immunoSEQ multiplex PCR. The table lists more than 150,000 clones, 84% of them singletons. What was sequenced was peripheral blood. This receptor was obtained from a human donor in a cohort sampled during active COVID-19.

CDR3 bases: TGTGCCAGCAGCGTAGGACAGCATAGCAATCAGCCCCAGCATTTT. It yields the protein CASSVGQHSNQPQHF. The rearrangement joins TRBV9 to TRBJ1-5, with D tentatively TRBD1 (5 bases). CDR1 is SGDLS, CDR2 YYNGEE, per germline. V was clipped by 0 bases and J by 0 bases, with 7 bases between them. The CDR3 has 15 amino acids.